The 27 T cell receptor beta chains presented below share a single source sample, sequenced in a study of monozygotic twins with inflammatory bowel disease. Each CDR3 protein gets one entry in TCRdb, which reprocessed the 5' RACE reads and gives no DNA. This sample's table has about 330,000 distinct CDR3 sequences. Source material: blood. These TCRs come from a human donor with ulcerative colitis or Crohn's disease, or a healthy co-twin of an affected twin (not recorded which).

The genes are TRBV10-3 and TRBJ2-3; TCRdb's assignment of TRBD2 cannot be checked, as there is no DNA. CDR3 size: 16 residues. Germline CDR1 and CDR2: ENHRY and SYGVKD. The CDR3 region is CAIRGEVRGGTDTQYF.

The chain uses TRBV20-1 and TRBJ1-5. Germline V CDR1 and CDR2: DFQATT, SNEGSKA (reference sequence). The CDR3 loop spans 12 amino acids. CDR3 protein: CSGERGDQPQHF.

The rearrangement uses TRBV7-2 and TRBJ2-6; TCRdb calls TRBD1, which cannot be checked without DNA. CDR3 length equals 16 residues. The germline gives CDR1 SGHTA, CDR2 FQGNSA. The CDR3 sequence: CASSLRTGNFLNVLTF.

CDR3 loop: CATSRDLTANTGELFF. The chain uses TRBV15 and TRBJ2-2. The CDR3 has 16 residues. The germline CDR1 and CDR2 sequences are LNHNV and YYDKDF (reference sequence).

V gene TRBV7-2 combines with J gene TRBJ1-6; the D call of TRBD1 rests on TCRdb alone, since no DNA is present to check it. The CDR3 is 16 amino acids. Germline V gene lookup returns CDR1 SGHTA and CDR2 FQGNSA. The chain's CDR3 is CASSSGSGTVNSPLHF. Complete variable domain (other parts from reference TRBV7-2 and TRBJ1-6): GAGVSQSPSNKVTEKGKDVELRCDPISGHTALYWYRQSLGQGLEFLIYFQGNSAPDKSGLPSDRFSAERTGGSVSTLTIQRTQQEDSAVYLCASSSGSGTVNSPLHFGNGTRLTVT.

V gene TRBV5-6 combines with J gene TRBJ2-3; as DNA is missing, the TRBD2 call by TCRdb cannot be tested. From germline, CDR1 is SGHDT and CDR2 YYEEEE. The CDR3 is 16 residues long. Here the CDR3 reads CASSPRGTVSTDTQYF.

The chain recombines TRBV3-1 with TRBJ2-7; TCRdb reports TRBD1, a call that lacks DNA to check it against. The CDR3 has 14 amino acids. Germline CDR1 reads LGHDT; CDR2 reads YNNKEL (reference sequence). CDR3 sequence reads: CASTERDRGPEQYF.

This chain uses TRBV9 with TRBJ2-5; checking the TCRdb D call of TRBD1 is not possible without DNA. Germline CDR1 reads SGDLS; CDR2 reads YYNGEE. The CDR3 totals 14 residues. CDR3 in amino acids: CASSGPGRQETQYF.

The chain recombines TRBV11-2 with TRBJ2-3. The germline CDR1 and CDR2 sequences are SGHAT and FQNNGV. The CDR3 is 13 amino acids. CDR3: CASSFILGRTQYF.

V and J are TRBV19 and TRBJ2-7; TCRdb picks TRBD1, but there is no DNA to check that call. The CDR3 is 14 amino acids. Germline CDR1 is LNHDA and CDR2 is SQIVND (reference sequence). CDR3 amino acids: CASNPRDRPYEQYF.

The V and J genes are TRBV11-3 and TRBJ2-5; no DNA is available, so the TRBD2 call from TCRdb remains unchecked. Germline V gives CDR1 SGHNT, CDR2 YENEEA. The CDR3 is made up of 15 amino acids. CDR3 sequence: CASSLSGRVQETQYF.

The chain combines TRBV7-2 with TRBJ2-3; TCRdb gives TRBD2 as the D gene, but with no DNA this cannot be confirmed. Germline values: CDR1 SGHTA, CDR2 FQGNSA. The CDR3 totals 16 residues. The CDR3 reads CASSLAPGGASDTQYF.

The chain has TRBV20-1 and TRBJ2-7; TCRdb's D call, TRBD2, is unchecked because there is no DNA. CDR1 is DFQATT, CDR2 SNEGSKA, per germline (reference sequence). The CDR3 has 14 residues. The CDR3 region is CSAVGTIGNYEQYF.

This chain joins TRBV5-4 and TRBJ2-3; TCRdb's assignment of TRBD1 cannot be checked, as there is no DNA. Per the germline V gene, CDR1 is SGHNT and CDR2 is YYREEE (reference sequence). The CDR3 length is 16 residues. CDR3 in amino acids: CASSSLTGASTDTQYF.

The CDR3: CASSLQAGGPSYNEQFF. This chain connects TRBV4-2 to TRBJ2-1; TCRdb indicates TRBD1, and absent DNA this call remains unverified. Germline lookup yields CDR1 LGHNA and CDR2 YNFKEQ. The CDR3 totals 17 residues.

The J gene is TRBJ2-7, the V gene TRBV30; no DNA is available, so the TRBD1 call from TCRdb remains unchecked. This CDR3 spans 13 amino acids. Germline-derived CDR1 and CDR2 are GTSNPN and SVGIG (reference sequence). Here the CDR3 reads CASASGYHYEQYF.

The chain has TRBV10-3 and TRBJ2-7; the TCRdb D gene call, TRBD2, has no DNA to confirm it. This CDR3 region has 15 residues. The germline V gene encodes CDR1 ENHRY and CDR2 SYGVKD. CDR3: CAISSAGGISYEQYF.

This rearrangement joins TRBV20-1 to TRBJ2-7; TCRdb lists TRBD1, though no DNA is available to test this call. The CDR3 runs 13 residues. The germline CDR1 and CDR2 sequences are DFQATT and SNEGSKA (reference sequence). CDR3 amino acids: CSASDRGSDEQYF.

V is TRBV20-1 and J is TRBJ2-2; TCRdb indicates TRBD1, and absent DNA this call remains unverified. Germline CDR1 DFQATT, CDR2 SNEGSKA (reference sequence). The CDR3 covers 13 residues. CDR3 region: CSARVWGTGELFF.

CDR3 sequence reads: CASRDIDLINNEQFF. V and J are TRBV6-2 or TRBV6-3 and TRBJ2-1. The CDR3 is 15 residues long. Germline CDR1 and CDR2: MNHEY and SVGEGT.

The V call is TRBV7-9, the J call TRBJ2-5; the TCRdb D gene call, TRBD1, has no DNA to confirm it. This CDR3 has 15 amino acids. Looked up from germline, CDR1 is SEHNR and CDR2 is FQNEAQ (reference sequence). The CDR3 loop reads CASSLPPGTVETQYF.

The chain carries TRBV5-6 and TRBJ1-1; TCRdb's D call of TRBD1 is untestable without DNA. The CDR3 is 13 amino acids. Looked up from germline, CDR1 is SGHDT and CDR2 is YYEEEE. The chain's CDR3 is CASSRGQGVGAFF.

This sequence joins TRBV12-3 or TRBV12-4 and TRBJ1-1. The CDR3 sequence is 15 residues long. The chain's CDR3 is CASSLAWGGNTEAFF.

This sequence joins TRBV28 and TRBJ1-1; TCRdb's D gene call, TRBD1, goes unchecked for lack of DNA. Germline V gives CDR1 MDHEN, CDR2 SYDVKM. The CDR3 has 15 amino acids. CDR3 protein: CASRDREGASTEAFF.

The gene calls are TRBV18 and TRBJ2-3. This CDR3 has 15 amino acids. CDR1 KGHSH and CDR2 LQKENI come from the germline V gene. The CDR3 sequence: CASSPLKGPTDTQYF.

J is TRBJ2-2 and V is TRBV2. The V gene's germline CDR1 is SNHLY and CDR2 FYNNEI. The CDR3 is 13 amino acids. This CDR3 is CASRGTNTGELFF.

The chain carries TRBV12-3 or TRBV12-4 and TRBJ2-3; the D call of TRBD2 rests on TCRdb alone, since no DNA is present to check it. The CDR3 runs 16 residues. CDR3 protein: CASSLASGRTTDTQHF.